The rows below give T cell receptor beta chains drawn from one sample of a study of PD-L1 blockade in urothelial cancer. Here immunoSEQ multiplex PCR was the method, and the copy in TCRdb shows in-frame clones only, minus some. The sample lists 35,000 to 40,000 clones; 75% to 90% were seen once. The starting material was PBMCs, obtained around atezolizumab (anti-PD-L1) treatment. These receptors all stem from a man between 60 and 75 years old with urothelial cancer. Both conserved end residues are part of each CDR3. The D gene is left open where the match is weak. Size tells how often a clone was seen (once, few, many) or the class of an expanded clone, and some rows leave it out.

J gene: TRBJ1-1
D gene: TRBD1
clone size: once
V gene: TRBV7-9
CDR3 DNA: TGTGCCAGCAGCTCGCAGAGGCAGGGGGCGGCTGAAGCTTTCTTT
CDR3 protein: CASSSQRQGAAEAFF

J gene: TRBJ2-1
D gene: -
clone size: once
V gene: TRBV28
CDR3 DNA: TGTGCCAGCAGGCACCGGGACTCAGGGCGTCATGAGCAGTTCTTC
CDR3 protein: CASRHRDSGRHEQFF

J gene: TRBJ1-1
D gene: TRBD1
clone size: -
V gene: TRBV27
CDR3 DNA: TGTGCCAGCAGACTCCTCGGACAGGGGAACACTGAAGCTTTCTTT
CDR3 protein: CASRLLGQGNTEAFF

J gene: TRBJ2-2
D gene: TRBD1
clone size: -
V gene: TRBV18
CDR3 DNA: TGTGCCAGCTCACCAAAACAGGGGGCGAGCGGTAACACCGGGGAGCTGTTTTTT
CDR3 protein: CASSPKQGASGNTGELFF

J gene: TRBJ1-1
D gene: -
clone size: -
V gene: TRBV27
CDR3 DNA: TGTGCCAGCAGTTTACTCCGGGGGAAGGACACTGAAGCTTTCTTT
CDR3 protein: CASSLLRGKDTEAFF

J gene: TRBJ1-2
D gene: TRBD1
clone size: -
V gene: TRBV30
CDR3 DNA: TGTGCCTGGAGTCCGGTCTCGGGACAGAGAGTCTATGGCTACACCTTC
CDR3 protein: CAWSPVSGQRVYGYTF

J gene: TRBJ2-3
D gene: TRBD1
clone size: -
V gene: TRBV7-2
CDR3 DNA: TGTGCCAGCAGCTCCAATATCATAGGGGGCTCCGCACAAGATACGCAGTATTTT
CDR3 protein: CASSSNIIGGSAQDTQYF

J gene: TRBJ2-1
D gene: TRBD1
clone size: -
V gene: TRBV7-6
CDR3 DNA: TGTGCCAGCAGCTTAGAATGGGGACAGGGGGCGTCCAATGAGCAGTTCTTC
CDR3 protein: CASSLEWGQGASNEQFF

J gene: TRBJ1-5
D gene: -
clone size: -
V gene: TRBV6-5
CDR3 DNA: TGTGCCAGCAGTCGGGACTTCGGCAATCAGCCCCAGCATTTT
CDR3 protein: CASSRDFGNQPQHF

J gene: TRBJ1-2
D gene: -
clone size: -
V gene: TRBV7-2
CDR3 DNA: TGTGCCAGCAGCTTTCAGTGGTCCAGTAACTATGGCTACACCTTC
CDR3 protein: CASSFQWSSNYGYTF

J gene: TRBJ2-7
D gene: TRBD2
clone size: -
V gene: TRBV6-1
CDR3 DNA: TGTGCCAGCAGTACACACGGACTAGCGGTCGAGCAGTACTTC
CDR3 protein: CASSTHGLAVEQYF

J gene: TRBJ2-3
D gene: -
clone size: -
V gene: TRBV30
CDR3 DNA: TGTGCCTGGAGCGGGTCAGATACGCAGTATTTT
CDR3 protein: CAWSGSDTQYF